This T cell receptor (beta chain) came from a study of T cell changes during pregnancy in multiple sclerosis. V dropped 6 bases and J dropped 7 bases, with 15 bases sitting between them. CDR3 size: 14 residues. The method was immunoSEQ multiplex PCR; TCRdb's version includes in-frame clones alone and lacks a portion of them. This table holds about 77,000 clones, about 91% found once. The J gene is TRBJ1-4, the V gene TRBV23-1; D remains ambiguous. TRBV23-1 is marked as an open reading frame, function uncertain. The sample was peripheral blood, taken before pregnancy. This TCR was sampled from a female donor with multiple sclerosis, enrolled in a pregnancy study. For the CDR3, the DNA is TGCGCCAGCAGCAGGCGTTTTGGCGCTGAAAAACTGTTTTTT. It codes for CASSRRFGAEKLFF.